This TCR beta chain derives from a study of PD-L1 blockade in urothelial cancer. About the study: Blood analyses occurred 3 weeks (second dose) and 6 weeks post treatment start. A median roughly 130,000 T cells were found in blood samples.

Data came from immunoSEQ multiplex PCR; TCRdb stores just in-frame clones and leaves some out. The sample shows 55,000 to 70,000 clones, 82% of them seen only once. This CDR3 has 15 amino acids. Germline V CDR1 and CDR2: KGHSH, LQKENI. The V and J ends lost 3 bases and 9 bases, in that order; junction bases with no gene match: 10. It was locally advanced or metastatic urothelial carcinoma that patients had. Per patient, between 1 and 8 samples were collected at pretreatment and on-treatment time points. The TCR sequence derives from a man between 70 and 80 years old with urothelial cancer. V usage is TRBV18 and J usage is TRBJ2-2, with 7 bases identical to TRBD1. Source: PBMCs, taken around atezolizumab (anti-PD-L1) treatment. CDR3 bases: TGTGCCAGCTCACCCGGGACAGTAACGGTCCGGGAGCTGTTTTTT. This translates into CASSPGTVTVRELFF.